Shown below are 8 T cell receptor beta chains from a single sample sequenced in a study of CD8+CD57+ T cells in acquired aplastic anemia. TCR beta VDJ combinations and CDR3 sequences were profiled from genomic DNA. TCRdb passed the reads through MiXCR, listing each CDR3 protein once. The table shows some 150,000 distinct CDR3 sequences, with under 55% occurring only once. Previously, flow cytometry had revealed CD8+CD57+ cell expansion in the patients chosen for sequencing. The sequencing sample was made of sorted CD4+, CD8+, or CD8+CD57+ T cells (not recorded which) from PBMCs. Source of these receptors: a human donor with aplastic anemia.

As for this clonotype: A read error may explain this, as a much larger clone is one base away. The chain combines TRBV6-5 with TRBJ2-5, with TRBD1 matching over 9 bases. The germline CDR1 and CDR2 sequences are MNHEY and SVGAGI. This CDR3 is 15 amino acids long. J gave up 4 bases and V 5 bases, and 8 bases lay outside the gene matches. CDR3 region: CASSPPGQGRETQYF. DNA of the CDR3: TGTGCCAGCAGTCCCCCGGGACAGGGCCGAGAGACCCAGTACTTC.

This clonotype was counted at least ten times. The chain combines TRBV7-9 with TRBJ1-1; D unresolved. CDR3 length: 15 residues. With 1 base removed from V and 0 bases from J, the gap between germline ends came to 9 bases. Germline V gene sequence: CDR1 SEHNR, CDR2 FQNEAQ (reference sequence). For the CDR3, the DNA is TGTGCCAGCAGCTTAGTGGGGAAATTGAACACTGAAGCTTTCTTT. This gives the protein CASSLVGKLNTEAFF. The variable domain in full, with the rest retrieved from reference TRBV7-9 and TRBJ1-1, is DTGVSQNPRHKITKRGQNVTFRCDPISEHNRLYWYRQTLGQGPEFLTYFQNEAQLEKSRLLSDRFSAERPKGSFSTLEIQRTEQGDSAMYLCASSLVGKLNTEAFFGQGTRLTVV.

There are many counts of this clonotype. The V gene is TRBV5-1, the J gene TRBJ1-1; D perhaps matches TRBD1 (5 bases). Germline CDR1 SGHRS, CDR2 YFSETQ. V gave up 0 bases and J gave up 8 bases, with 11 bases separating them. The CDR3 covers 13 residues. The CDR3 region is CASSLDGTLEAFF. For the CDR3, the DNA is TGCGCCAGCAGCTTGGATGGGACGTTAGAAGCTTTCTTT.

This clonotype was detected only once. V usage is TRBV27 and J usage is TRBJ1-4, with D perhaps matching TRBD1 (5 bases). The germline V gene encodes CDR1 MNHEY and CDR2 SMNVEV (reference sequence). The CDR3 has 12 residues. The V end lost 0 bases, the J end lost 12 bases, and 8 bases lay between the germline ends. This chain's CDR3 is CASSLSGEELFF. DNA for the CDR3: TGTGCCAGCAGTTTATCGGGGGAAGAACTGTTTTTT.

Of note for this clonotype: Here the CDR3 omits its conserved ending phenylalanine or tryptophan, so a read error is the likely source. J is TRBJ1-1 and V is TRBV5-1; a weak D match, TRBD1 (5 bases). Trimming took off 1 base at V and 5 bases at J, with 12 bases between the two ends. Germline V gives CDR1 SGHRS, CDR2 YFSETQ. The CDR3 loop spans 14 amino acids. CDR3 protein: CASSLRGSGTEAFL. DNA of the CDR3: TGCGCCAGCAGCTTGCGGGGGTCCGGTACTGAAGCTTTCCTT.

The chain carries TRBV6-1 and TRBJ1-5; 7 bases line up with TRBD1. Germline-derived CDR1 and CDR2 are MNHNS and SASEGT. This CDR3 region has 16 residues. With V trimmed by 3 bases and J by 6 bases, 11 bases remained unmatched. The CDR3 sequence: CASSDAIQGRGQPQHF. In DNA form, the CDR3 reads TGTGCCAGCAGTGATGCGATACAGGGGCGGGGTCAGCCCCAGCATTTT.

DNA for the CDR3: TGTGCCAGCAGTTTTCCCGCAGGGGTTACCTCCTACGAGCAGTACTTC. Encoded protein: CASSFPAGVTSYEQYF. This rearrangement joins TRBV12-3 or TRBV12-4 to TRBJ2-7; tentative D call: TRBD1 (6 bases). V lost 3 bases and J 0 bases, leaving 15 bases between the germline ends. The CDR3 totals 16 residues.

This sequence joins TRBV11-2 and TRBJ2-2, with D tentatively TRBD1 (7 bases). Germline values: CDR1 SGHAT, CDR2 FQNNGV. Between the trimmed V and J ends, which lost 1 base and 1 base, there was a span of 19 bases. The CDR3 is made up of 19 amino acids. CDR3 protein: CASSLVQGGEGQNTGELFF. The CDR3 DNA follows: TGTGCCAGCAGCTTAGTTCAGGGGGGCGAGGGACAGAACACCGGGGAGCTGTTTTTT.